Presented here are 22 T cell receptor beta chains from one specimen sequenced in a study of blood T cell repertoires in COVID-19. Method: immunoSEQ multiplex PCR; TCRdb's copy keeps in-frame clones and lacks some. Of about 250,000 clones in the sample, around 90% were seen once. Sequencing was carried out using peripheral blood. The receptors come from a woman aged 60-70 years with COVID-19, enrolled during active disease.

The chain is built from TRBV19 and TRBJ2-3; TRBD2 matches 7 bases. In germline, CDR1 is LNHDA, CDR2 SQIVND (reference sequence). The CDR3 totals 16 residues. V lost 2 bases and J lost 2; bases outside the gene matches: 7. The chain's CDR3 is CASSILPGGFTDTQYF. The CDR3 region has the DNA TGTGCCAGTAGTATACTCCCGGGAGGCTTCACAGATACGCAGTATTTT. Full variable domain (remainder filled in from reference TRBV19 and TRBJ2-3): DGGITQSPKYLFRKEGQNVTLSCEQNLNHDAMYWYRQDPGQGLRLIYYSQIVNDFQKGDIAEGYSVSREKKESFPLTVTSAQKNPTAFYLCASSILPGGFTDTQYFGPGTRLTVL.

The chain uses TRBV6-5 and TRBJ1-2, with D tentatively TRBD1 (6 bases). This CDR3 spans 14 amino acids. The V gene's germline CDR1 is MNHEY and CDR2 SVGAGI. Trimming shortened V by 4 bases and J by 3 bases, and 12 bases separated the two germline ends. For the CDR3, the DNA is TGTGCCAGCAGTTCGGACAGTCTTTACTATGGCTACACCTTC. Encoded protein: CASSSDSLYYGYTF.

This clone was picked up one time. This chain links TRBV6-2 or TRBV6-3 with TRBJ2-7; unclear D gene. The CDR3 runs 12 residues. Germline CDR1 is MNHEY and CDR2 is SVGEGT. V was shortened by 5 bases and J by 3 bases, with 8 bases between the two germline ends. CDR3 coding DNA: TGTGCCAGCAGTAAGTACAGCTACGAGCAGTACTTC. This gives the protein CASSKYSYEQYF.

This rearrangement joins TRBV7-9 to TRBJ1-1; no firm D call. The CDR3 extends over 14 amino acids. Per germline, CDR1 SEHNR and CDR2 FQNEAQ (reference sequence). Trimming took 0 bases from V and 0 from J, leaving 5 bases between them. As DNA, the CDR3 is TGTGCCAGCAGCTTAGCCCCAATGAACACTGAAGCTTTCTTT. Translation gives CASSLAPMNTEAFF.

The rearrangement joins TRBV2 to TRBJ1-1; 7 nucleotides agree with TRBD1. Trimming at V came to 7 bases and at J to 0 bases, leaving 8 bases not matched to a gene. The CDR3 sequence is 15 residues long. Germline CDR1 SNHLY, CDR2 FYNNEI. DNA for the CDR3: TGTGCCAGCACCGGGGGACAGCTATTGAACACTGAAGCTTTCTTT. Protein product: CASTGGQLLNTEAFF.

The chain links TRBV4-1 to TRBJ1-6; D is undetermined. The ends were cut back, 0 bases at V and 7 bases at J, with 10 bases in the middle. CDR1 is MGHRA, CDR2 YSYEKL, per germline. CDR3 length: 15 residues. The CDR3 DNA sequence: TGCGCCAGCAGCCAAGAGCCTGGGAGCAATTCACCCCTCCACTTT. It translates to CASSQEPGSNSPLHF.

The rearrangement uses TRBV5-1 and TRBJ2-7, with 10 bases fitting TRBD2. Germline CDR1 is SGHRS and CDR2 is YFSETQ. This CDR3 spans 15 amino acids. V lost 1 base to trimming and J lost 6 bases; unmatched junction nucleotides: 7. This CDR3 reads CASSLSGTSDSEQYF. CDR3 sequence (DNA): TGCGCCAGCAGCTTGTCCGGGACTAGCGACAGCGAGCAGTACTTC.

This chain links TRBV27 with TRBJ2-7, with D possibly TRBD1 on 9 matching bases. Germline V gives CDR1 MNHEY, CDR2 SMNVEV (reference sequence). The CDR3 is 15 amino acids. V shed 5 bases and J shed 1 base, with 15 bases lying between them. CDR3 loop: CASSPGGTGSYEQYF. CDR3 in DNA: TGTGCCAGCAGTCCGGGGGGGACAGGGTCCTACGAGCAGTACTTC.

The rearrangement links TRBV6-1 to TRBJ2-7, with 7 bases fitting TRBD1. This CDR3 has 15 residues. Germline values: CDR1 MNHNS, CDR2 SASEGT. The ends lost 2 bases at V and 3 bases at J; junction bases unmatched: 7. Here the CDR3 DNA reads TGTGCCAGCAGTGAATATCGCAGGGGGTTCTACGAGCAGTACTTC. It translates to CASSEYRRGFYEQYF.

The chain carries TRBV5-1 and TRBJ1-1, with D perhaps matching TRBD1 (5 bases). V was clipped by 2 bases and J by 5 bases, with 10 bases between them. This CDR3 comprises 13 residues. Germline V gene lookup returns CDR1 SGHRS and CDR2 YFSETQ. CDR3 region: CASSFYGGTEAFF. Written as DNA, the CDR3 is TGCGCCAGCAGCTTCTACGGGGGGACTGAAGCTTTCTTT. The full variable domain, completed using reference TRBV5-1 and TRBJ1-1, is KAGVTQTPRYLIKTRGQQVTLSCSPISGHRSVSWYQQTPGQGLQFLFEYFSETQRNKGNFPGRFSGRQFSNSRSEMNVSTLELGDSALYLCASSFYGGTEAFFGQGTRLTVV.

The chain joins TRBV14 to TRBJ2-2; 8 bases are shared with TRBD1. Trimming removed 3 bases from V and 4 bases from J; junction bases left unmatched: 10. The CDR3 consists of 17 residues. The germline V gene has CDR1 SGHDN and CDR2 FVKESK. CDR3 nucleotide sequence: TGTGCCAGCAGCCAGGAAGGACAGGGTGGGGCCACCGGGGAGCTGTTTTTT. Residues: CASSQEGQGGATGELFF. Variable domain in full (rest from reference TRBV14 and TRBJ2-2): EAGVTQFPSHSVIEKGQTVTLRCDPISGHDNLYWYRRVMGKEIKFLLHFVKESKQDESGMPNNRFLAERTGGTYSTLKVQPAELEDSGVYFCASSQEGQGGATGELFFGEGSRLTVL.

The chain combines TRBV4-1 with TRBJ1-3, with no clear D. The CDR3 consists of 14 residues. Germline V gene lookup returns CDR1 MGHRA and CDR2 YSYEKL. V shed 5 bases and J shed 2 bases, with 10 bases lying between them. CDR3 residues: CASSYLRAGNTIYF. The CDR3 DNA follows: TGCGCCAGCAGCTACCTGAGGGCTGGAAACACCATATATTTT.

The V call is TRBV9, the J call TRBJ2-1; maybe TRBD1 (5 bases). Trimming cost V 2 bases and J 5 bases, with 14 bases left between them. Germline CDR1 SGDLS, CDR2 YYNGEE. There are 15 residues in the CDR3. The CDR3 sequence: CASSVAGSPDNEQFF. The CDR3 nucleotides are TGTGCCAGCAGCGTCGCAGGGTCTCCTGACAATGAGCAGTTCTTC.

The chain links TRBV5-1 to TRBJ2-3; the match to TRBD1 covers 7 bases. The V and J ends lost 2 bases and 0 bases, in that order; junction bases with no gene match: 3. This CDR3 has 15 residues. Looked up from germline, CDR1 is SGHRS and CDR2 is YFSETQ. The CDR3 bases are TGCGCCAGCAGCTTAACGGGACAGAGCACAGATACGCAGTATTTT. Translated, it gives CASSLTGQSTDTQYF. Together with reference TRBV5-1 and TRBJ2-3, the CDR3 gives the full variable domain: KAGVTQTPRYLIKTRGQQVTLSCSPISGHRSVSWYQQTPGQGLQFLFEYFSETQRNKGNFPGRFSGRQFSNSRSEMNVSTLELGDSALYLCASSLTGQSTDTQYFGPGTRLTVL.

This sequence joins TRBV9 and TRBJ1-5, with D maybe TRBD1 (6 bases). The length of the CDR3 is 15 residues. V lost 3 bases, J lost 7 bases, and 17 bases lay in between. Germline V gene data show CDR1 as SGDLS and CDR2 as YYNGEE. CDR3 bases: TGTGCCAGCAGCGCCGGAGGGGGGGCTCGGCAGCCCCAGCATTTT. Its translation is CASSAGGGARQPQHF.

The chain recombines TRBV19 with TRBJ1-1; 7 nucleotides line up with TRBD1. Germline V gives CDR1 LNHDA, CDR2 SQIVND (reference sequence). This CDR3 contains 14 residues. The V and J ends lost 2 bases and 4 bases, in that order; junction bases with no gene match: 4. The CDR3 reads CASSILSGGTEAFF. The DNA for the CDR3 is TGTGCCAGTAGTATATTGTCAGGGGGCACTGAAGCTTTCTTT.

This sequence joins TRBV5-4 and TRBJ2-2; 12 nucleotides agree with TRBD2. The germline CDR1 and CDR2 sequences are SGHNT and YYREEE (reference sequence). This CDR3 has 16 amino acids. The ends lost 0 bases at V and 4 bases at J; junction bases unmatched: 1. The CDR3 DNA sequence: TGTGCCAGCAGCTTGGCTAGCGGGGGGGCCACCGGGGAGCTGTTTTTT. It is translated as CASSLASGGATGELFF.

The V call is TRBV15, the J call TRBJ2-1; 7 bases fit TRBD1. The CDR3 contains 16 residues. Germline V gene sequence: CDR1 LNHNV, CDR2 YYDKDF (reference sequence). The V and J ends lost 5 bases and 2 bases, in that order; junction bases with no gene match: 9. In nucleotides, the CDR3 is TGTGCCACCAGCTCCCTCGGACAGGTCCCCTACAATGAGCAGTTCTTC. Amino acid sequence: CATSSLGQVPYNEQFF.

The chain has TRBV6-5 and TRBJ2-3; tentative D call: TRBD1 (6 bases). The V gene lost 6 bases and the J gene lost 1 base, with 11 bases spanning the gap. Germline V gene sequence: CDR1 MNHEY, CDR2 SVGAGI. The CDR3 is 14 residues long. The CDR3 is CASRGAGRTDTQYF. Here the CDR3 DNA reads TGTGCCAGCAGGGGGGCCGGGCGCACAGATACGCAGTATTTT.

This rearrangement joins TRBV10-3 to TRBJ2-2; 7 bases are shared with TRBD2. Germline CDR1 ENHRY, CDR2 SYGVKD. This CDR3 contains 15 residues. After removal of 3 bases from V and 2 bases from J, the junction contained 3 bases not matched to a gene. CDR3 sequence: CAISEQRGNTGELFF. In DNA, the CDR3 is TGTGCCATCAGTGAACAGCGGGGAAACACCGGGGAGCTGTTTTTT.

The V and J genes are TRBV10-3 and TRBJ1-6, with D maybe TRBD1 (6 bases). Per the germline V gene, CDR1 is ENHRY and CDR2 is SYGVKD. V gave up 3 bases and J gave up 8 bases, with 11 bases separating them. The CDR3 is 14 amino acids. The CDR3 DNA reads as TGTGCCATCAGTGAACAGGGACGCGATTCACCCCTCCACTTT. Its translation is CAISEQGRDSPLHF.

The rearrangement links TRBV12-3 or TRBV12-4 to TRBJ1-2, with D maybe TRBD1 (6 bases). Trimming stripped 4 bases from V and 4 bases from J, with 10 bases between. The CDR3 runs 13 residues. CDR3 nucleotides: TGTGCCAGCAGTTCCGGACAGTTCTATGGCTACACCTTC. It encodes CASSSGQFYGYTF.